This record looks at one TCR beta chain sequence and its context. Looked up from germline, CDR1 is SGHTA and CDR2 is FQGNSA. The ends were cut back, 3 bases at V and 4 bases at J, with 12 bases in the middle. There are 14 residues in the CDR3. After isolation, RNA underwent reverse transcription to generate cDNA as the sequencing template. The table came from immunoSEQ multiplex PCR; TCRdb's copy has only in-frame clones and leaves some out. Of about 140,000 clones listed, roughly half were seen once; the top ten hold roughly 0.92%. The sample is drawn from a study of CD8+ T cells in alopecia areata. The source is a human donor with alopecia areata. V usage is TRBV7-2 and J usage is TRBJ1-2, with D maybe TRBD1 (5 bases). The source material was CD4+ T cells sorted from blood, sampled at week 0. The chain's CDR3 is CASSFSEGIYGYTF. For the CDR3, the DNA is TGTGCCAGCAGCTTTAGTGAGGGGATCTATGGCTACACCTTC.